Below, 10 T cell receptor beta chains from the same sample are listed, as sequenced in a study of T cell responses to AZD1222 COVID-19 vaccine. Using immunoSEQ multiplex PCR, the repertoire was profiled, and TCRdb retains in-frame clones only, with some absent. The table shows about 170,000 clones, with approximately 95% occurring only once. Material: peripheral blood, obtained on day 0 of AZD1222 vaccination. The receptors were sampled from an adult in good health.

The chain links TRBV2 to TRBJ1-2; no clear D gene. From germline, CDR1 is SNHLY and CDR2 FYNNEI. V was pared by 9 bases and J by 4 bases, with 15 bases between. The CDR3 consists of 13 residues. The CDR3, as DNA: TGTGCCAGTTCGATTGAATTACTCTATGGCTACACCTTC. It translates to CASSIELLYGYTF. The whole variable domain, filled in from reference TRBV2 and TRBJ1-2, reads EPEVTQTPSHQVTQMGQEVILRCVPISNHLYFYWYRQILGQKVEFLVSFYNNEISEKSEIFDDQFSVERPDGSNFTLKIRSTKLEDSAMYFCASSIELLYGYTFGSGTRLTVV.

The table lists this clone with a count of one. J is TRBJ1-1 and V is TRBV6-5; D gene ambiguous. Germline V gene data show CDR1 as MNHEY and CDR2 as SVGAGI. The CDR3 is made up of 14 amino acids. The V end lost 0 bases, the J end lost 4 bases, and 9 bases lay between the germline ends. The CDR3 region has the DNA TGTGCCAGCAGTTACTCGCCGGAGTCCACTGAAGCTTTCTTT. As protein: CASSYSPESTEAFF.

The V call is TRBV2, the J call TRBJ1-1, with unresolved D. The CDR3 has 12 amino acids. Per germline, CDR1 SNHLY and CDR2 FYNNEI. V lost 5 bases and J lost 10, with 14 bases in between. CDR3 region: CASSNLGLRAFF. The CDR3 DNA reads TGTGCCAGCAGTAACCTCGGGCTCCGAGCTTTCTTT.

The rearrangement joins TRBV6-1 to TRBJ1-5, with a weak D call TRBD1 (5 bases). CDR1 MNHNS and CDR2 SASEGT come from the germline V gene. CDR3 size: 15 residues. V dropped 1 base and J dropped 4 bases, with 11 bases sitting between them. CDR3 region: CASSEVQGGNQPQHF. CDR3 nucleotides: TGTGCCAGCAGTGAAGTTCAGGGTGGGAATCAGCCCCAGCATTTT.

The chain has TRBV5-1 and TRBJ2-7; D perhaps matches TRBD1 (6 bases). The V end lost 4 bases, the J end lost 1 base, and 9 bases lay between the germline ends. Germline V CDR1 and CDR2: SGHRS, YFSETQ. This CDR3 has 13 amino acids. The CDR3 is CASSPGQSYEQYF. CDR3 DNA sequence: TGCGCCAGCAGCCCTGGACAGTCCTACGAGCAGTACTTC.

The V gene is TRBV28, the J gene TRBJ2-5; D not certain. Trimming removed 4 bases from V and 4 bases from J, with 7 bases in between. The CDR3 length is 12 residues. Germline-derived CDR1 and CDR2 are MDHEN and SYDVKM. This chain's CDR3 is CASSSGRETQYF. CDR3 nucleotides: TGTGCCAGCAGTTCCGGCCGAGAGACCCAGTACTTC.

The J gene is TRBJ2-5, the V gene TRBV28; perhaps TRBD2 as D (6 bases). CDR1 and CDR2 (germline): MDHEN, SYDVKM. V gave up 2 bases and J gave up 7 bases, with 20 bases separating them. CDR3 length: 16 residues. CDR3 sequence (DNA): TGTGCCAGCAGTTTACCGAGACTAGTCGGACGGGGGACCCAGTACTTC. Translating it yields CASSLPRLVGRGTQYF.

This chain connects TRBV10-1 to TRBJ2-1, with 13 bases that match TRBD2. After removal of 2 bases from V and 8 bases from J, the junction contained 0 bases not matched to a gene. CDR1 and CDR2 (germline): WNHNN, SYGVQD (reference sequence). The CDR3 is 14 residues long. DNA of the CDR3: TGCGCCAGCAGTGAGGGACTAGCGGGAGATGAGCAGTTCTTC. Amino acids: CASSEGLAGDEQFF.

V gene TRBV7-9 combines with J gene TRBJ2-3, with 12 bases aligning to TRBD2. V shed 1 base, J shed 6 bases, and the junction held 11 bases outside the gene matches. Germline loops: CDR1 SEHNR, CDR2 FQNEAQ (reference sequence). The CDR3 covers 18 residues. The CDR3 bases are TGTGCCAGCAGCTTAGGGGTTCTAGCGGGGGGGCCTTTGGATACGCAGTATTTT. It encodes CASSLGVLAGGPLDTQYF.

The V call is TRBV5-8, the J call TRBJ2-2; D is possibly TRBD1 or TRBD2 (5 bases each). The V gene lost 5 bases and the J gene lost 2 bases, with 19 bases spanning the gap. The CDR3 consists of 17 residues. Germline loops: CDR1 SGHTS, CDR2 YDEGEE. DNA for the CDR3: TGTGCCAGCAGGGGACCCCGGGCGACGGATAACACCGGGGAGCTGTTTTTT. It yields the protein CASRGPRATDNTGELFF.